This entry describes one T cell receptor beta chain. The entry originates in a study of blood T cell repertoires in COVID-19. The overall study: Acute-phase and convalescent COVID-19 samples originated in the United States, Italy and Spain. In each case, the material was cDNA or gDNA derived from T cells, B-cell-depleted T cells, or PBMCs.

This CDR3 spans 16 amino acids. J gave up 6 bases and V 7 bases, and 13 bases lay outside the gene matches. In germline, CDR1 is MDHEN, CDR2 SYDVKM. Generated by immunoSEQ multiplex PCR, the TCRdb table keeps only in-frame clones and is missing some. The table has over 200,000 clones, 89% seen once; the top ten hold around 6%. The chain is built from TRBV28 and TRBJ2-1, with 9 bases that match TRBD1. This clonotype originated in a man aged 55 to 69 who had recovered from COVID-19. What was sequenced was peripheral blood. In DNA, the CDR3 is TGTGCCAGCAAGGAAAGCGGGACAGGGATCTCCAATGAGCAGTTCTTC. As protein: CASKESGTGISNEQFF. Filled out from reference TRBV28 and TRBJ2-1, the complete variable domain reads DVKVTQSSRYLVKRTGEKVFLECVQDMDHENMFWYRQDPGLGLRLIYFSYDVKMKEKGDIPEGYSVSREKKERFSLILESASTNQTSMYLCASKESGTGISNEQFFGPGTRLTVL.